These 4 T cell receptor beta chains were sequenced from one sample in a study of shared clonotypes between healthy human individuals. Assay used: immunoSEQ multiplex PCR; TCRdb lists only in-frame clones, some missing. In the table there are roughly 2.2 million clones, around 92% of which are singletons. The sample taken for sequencing was naive CD4+ T cells from PBMCs. Subset in this sample: CD45RA+ positively selected. The receptors come from a man aged 18 to 29 in good health. Some clones in this sample may be carry-over from other donors' samples.

The chain uses TRBV5-1 and TRBJ2-6; D call uncertain. Germline V lookup: CDR1 SGHRS, CDR2 YFSETQ. The CDR3 length is 14 residues. The V gene lost 4 bases and the J gene lost 2 bases, with 7 bases spanning the gap. CDR3 coding DNA: TGCGCCAGCAGCGGTAACCCTGGGGCCAACGTCCTGACTTTC. Its protein is CASSGNPGANVLTF.

The rearrangement joins TRBV6-5 to TRBJ2-7, with D unclear. The CDR3 has 15 residues. Per germline, CDR1 MNHEY and CDR2 SVGAGI. V was pared by 6 bases and J by 3 bases, with 18 bases between. CDR3 residues: CASRLDPDGIYEQYF. CDR3 nucleotides: TGTGCCAGCAGACTGGACCCAGACGGTATCTACGAGCAGTACTTC.

The chain carries TRBV7-9 and TRBJ1-3; D may be TRBD1 (5 bases). V was shortened by 3 bases and J by 0 bases, with 18 bases between the two germline ends. Germline V lookup: CDR1 SEHNR, CDR2 FQNEAQ (reference sequence). The CDR3 covers 18 residues. The CDR3: CASSFQGGALSSGNTIYF. The CDR3 DNA sequence: TGTGCCAGCAGCTTTCAGGGAGGGGCCCTAAGCTCTGGAAACACCATATATTTT.

CDR3 bases: TGCGCCAGCAGCTTGACAGCCCTCTATGGCTACACCTTC. Translation gives CASSLTALYGYTF. V and J are TRBV5-1 and TRBJ1-2; D gene uncertain. Germline CDR1 is SGHRS and CDR2 is YFSETQ. This CDR3 contains 13 residues. The V and J ends lost 1 base and 4 bases respectively, with 8 bases between them.